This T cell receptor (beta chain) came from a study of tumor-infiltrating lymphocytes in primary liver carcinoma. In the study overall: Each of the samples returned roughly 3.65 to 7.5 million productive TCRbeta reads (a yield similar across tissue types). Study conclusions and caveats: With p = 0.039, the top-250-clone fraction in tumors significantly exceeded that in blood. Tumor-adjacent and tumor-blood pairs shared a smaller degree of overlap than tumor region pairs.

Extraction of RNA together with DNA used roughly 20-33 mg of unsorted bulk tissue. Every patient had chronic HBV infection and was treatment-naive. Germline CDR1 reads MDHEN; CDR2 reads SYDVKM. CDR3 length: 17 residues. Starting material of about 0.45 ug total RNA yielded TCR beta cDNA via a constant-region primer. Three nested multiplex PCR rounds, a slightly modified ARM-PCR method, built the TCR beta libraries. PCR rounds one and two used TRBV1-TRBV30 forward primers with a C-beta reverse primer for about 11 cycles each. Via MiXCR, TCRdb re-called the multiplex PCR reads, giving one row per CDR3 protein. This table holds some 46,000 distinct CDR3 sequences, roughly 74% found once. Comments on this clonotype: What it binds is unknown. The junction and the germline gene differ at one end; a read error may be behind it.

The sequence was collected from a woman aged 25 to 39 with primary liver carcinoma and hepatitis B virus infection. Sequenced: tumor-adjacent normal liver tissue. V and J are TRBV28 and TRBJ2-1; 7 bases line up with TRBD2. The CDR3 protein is CASTHYEGGLSYNGQFF. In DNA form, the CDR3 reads TGTGCCAGCACCCACTACGAGGGAGGGCTATCCTACAATGGGCAGTTCTTC.